This T cell receptor (beta chain) derives from a study of shared clonotypes between healthy human individuals. Germline CDR1 is LGHNA and CDR2 is YSLEER. The CDR3 covers 15 residues. V lost 3 bases and J lost 5, with 11 bases in between. Only CD45RO-negative cells positively selected for CCR7 counted as naive CD8 cells, so terminally differentiated effector memory CD45RA+ cells were excluded. At the deep level, the assay was run. Repertoires were generated with immunoSEQ multiplex PCR, while TCRdb's copy carries only in-frame clones and drops some. Among about 2 million clones, around 96% were seen once, and the ten largest hold roughly 1%.

This chain connects TRBV4-3 to TRBJ1-6; D remains ambiguous. Sequencing input: naive CD8+ T cells sorted from blood. This TCR came from a man aged 18-30 years in good health. The CDR3 nucleotides read TGCGCCAGCAGCCAGGGAGTGGTAGATAATTCACCCCTCCACTTT. Protein product: CASSQGVVDNSPLHF.